The source of this TCR beta chain is a study of cytomegalovirus exposure and HLA in healthy donors. Across the whole study: HLA-typed donors were the source of approximately 86 million unique TCRs held in an early data release.

PCR used 60 Vbeta primers and 13 Jbeta primers. Here immunoSEQ multiplex PCR was the method, and the copy in TCRdb shows in-frame clones only, minus some. Seen here are approximately 240,000 clones, 70% to 85% observed once, and the top ten hold about 0.58%. The CDR3 length is 14 residues. Trimming left V 3 bases short and J 8 bases short, with 13 bases between. Study-level findings and limits: Exclusion applied to some V segments, including TRBV6-2 and TRBV6-3, as they were indistinguishable.

With regard to this clone: Its matching antigen is unknown.

The receptor comes from a woman aged 40 to 50 in good health and CMV-seronegative. The V call is TRBV23-1, the J call TRBJ1-4; D is unclear. TRBV23-1 is an ORF for which the function is uncertain. Sequenced material: PBMCs. The CDR3, as DNA: TGCGCCAGCAGTCAGATGGAGGCGAGGGAAAAACTGTTTTTT. It is translated as CASSQMEAREKLFF.